Presented here are 18 T cell receptor beta chains from one specimen sequenced in a study of blood T cell repertoires in COVID-19. Sequenced by immunoSEQ multiplex PCR; TCRdb stores in-frame clones only, minus some. Among more than 65,000 clones listed, 80% were seen once. The sample comprised peripheral blood. These receptors originate from a man in his 60s with active or convalescent COVID-19.

In its sample, this clone was seen once. This rearrangement joins TRBV14 to TRBJ1-2; TRBD1 aligns across 11 bases. The CDR3 length is 17 residues. Looked up from germline, CDR1 is SGHDN and CDR2 is FVKESK. The trim removed 5 bases at V and 11 bases at J, leaving 19 bases unmatched. The CDR3 loop reads CASSSGTGGAKAICYTF. The CDR3 DNA reads as TGTGCCAGCAGCTCAGGGACAGGGGGTGCTAAGGCTATATGTTACACCTTC.

J is TRBJ2-2 and V is TRBV12-3 or TRBV12-4; D not resolved. V lost 7 bases to trimming and J lost 6 bases, with 6 bases between them. The CDR3 runs to 11 residues. The CDR3 region is CASTVSGELFF. Written as DNA, the CDR3 is TGTGCCAGCACCGTGTCCGGGGAGCTGTTTTTT.

V gene TRBV7-3 combines with J gene TRBJ2-3; TRBD2 aligns across 8 bases. CDR3 length: 15 amino acids. The junction had 5 bases not matched to a gene; V was cut back by 1 base and J by 5 bases. The V gene's germline CDR1 is SGHTA and CDR2 FQGTGA. The CDR3 loop is CASSLSRGGLDTQYF. The DNA for the CDR3 is TGTGCCAGCAGCTTAAGTCGGGGGGGCCTAGATACGCAGTATTTT.

The rearrangement joins TRBV6-5 to TRBJ1-1; TRBD1 aligns across 8 bases. The CDR3 sequence is 14 residues long. The germline V gene has CDR1 MNHEY and CDR2 SVGAGI. V gave up 6 bases and J gave up 7 bases; unmatched junction bases: 10. The chain's CDR3 is CASRRTGRGGEAFF. The CDR3 nucleotides read TGTGCCAGCAGGCGGACAGGGCGGGGCGGTGAAGCTTTCTTT.

The chain recombines TRBV4-3 with TRBJ2-1, with 10 nucleotides matching TRBD2. Trimming cost V 4 bases and J 4 bases; bases outside gene matches: 7. This CDR3 is built from 16 residues. Per the germline V gene, CDR1 is LGHNA and CDR2 is YSLEER. CDR3 sequence reads: CASSPSLAGAYNEQFF. The CDR3 region has the DNA TGCGCCAGCAGCCCAAGCCTAGCGGGGGCTTACAATGAGCAGTTCTTC.

This rearrangement joins TRBV3-1 (or the pseudogene TRBV3-2) to TRBJ1-2, with 9 bases that match TRBD1. The CDR3 has 13 residues. Germline V gives CDR1 LGHDT, CDR2 YNNKEL (reference sequence). V trimming: 3 bases; J trimming: 13 bases; junction bases outside the gene matches: 9. For the CDR3, the DNA is TGTGCCAGCAGCCACCTGGGACAGGGACGGTGCACCTTC. Amino acid sequence: CASSHLGQGRCTF.

This clone occurred once. The chain has TRBV7-9 and TRBJ2-5; 9 bases fit TRBD1. The V gene's germline CDR1 is SEHNR and CDR2 FQNEAQ (reference sequence). CDR3 length: 15 amino acids. Trimming removed 5 bases from V and 3 bases from J; junction bases left unmatched: 7. This CDR3 reads CASSTRDRVEETQYF. CDR3 nucleotide sequence: TGTGCCAGCAGCACCCGGGACAGGGTAGAAGAGACCCAGTACTTC.

The rearrangement joins TRBV28 to TRBJ1-2; 9 bases fit TRBD1. The ends lost 6 bases at V and 7 bases at J; junction bases unmatched: 6. Germline V gene lookup returns CDR1 MDHEN and CDR2 SYDVKM. This CDR3 has 13 amino acids. The CDR3 sequence: CASRPGTGTGYTF. Written as DNA, the CDR3 is TGTGCCAGCAGACCAGGGACAGGGACTGGCTACACCTTC.

The chain joins TRBV6-2 or TRBV6-3 to TRBJ1-6, with TRBD1 identical over 7 bases. The V gene's germline CDR1 is MNHEY and CDR2 SVGEGT. CDR3 length equals 14 residues. The V gene end was trimmed by 5 bases and the J gene end by 9 bases; junction bases not matched to a gene: 7. As DNA, the CDR3 is TGTGCCAGCAGTACTGACAGGGAGAGTTCACCCCTCCACTTT. Its protein product is CASSTDRESSPLHF.

The chain joins TRBV11-3 to TRBJ2-3; D may be TRBD2 (5 bases). Germline lookup yields CDR1 SGHNT and CDR2 YENEEA. CDR3 length: 15 amino acids. V was pared by 1 base and J by 4 bases, with 12 bases between. CDR3: CASSLGGQRADTQYF. For the CDR3, the DNA is TGTGCCAGCAGCTTAGGAGGGCAGAGAGCAGATACGCAGTATTTT.

A single count supports this clone. The genes are TRBV4-1 and TRBJ1-2; maybe TRBD1 (6 bases). Germline CDR1 and CDR2: MGHRA and YSYEKL. Trimming removed 0 bases from V and 3 bases from J, with 11 bases in between. This CDR3 region has 15 residues. The CDR3 DNA reads as TGCGCCAGCAGCCAAGACCCCAGGGGCGACTATGGCTACACCTTC. As protein: CASSQDPRGDYGYTF.

The chain couples TRBV7-2 to TRBJ2-1; D gene uncertain. This CDR3 spans 12 amino acids. Trimming stripped 4 bases from V and 12 bases from J, with 13 bases between. Germline assignment: CDR1 SGHTA and CDR2 FQGNSA. The CDR3 is CASSSTLGRQFF. The CDR3 DNA sequence: TGTGCCAGCAGCTCCACCCTTGGGCGGCAGTTCTTC.

The rearrangement uses TRBV3-1 (or the pseudogene TRBV3-2) and TRBJ1-2, with 7 positions matching TRBD1. The germline CDR1 and CDR2 sequences are LGHDT and YNNKEL (reference sequence). J lost 7 bases, V lost 1 base, and 3 bases had no gene match. This CDR3 is built from 13 residues. The CDR3 is CASSQGQGGGYTF. The DNA of the CDR3 is TGTGCCAGCAGCCAAGGACAGGGCGGTGGCTACACCTTC.

The CDR3 coding sequence is TGCGCCAGCAGTGACTTCACAGATACGCAGTATTTT. Translating gives CASSDFTDTQYF. The J gene is TRBJ2-3, the V gene TRBV10-2, with D unclear. The CDR3 spans 12 residues. Germline lookup yields CDR1 WSHSY and CDR2 SAAADI. Trimming pared 3 bases from V and 2 bases from J, leaving 3 bases between.

This sequence joins TRBV7-2 and TRBJ2-7, with 8 bases aligning to TRBD2. The germline CDR1 and CDR2 sequences are SGHTA and FQGNSA. CDR3 length equals 19 residues. Losses at the gene ends were 4 bases for V and 0 bases for J; bases not matched to a gene: 17. The CDR3 DNA reads TGTGCCAGCAGCTCCGGGGTTTTGGGCGAGCGGGGGAACTCCTACGAGCAGTACTTC. Translation gives CASSSGVLGERGNSYEQYF.

The chain links TRBV24-1 to TRBJ2-3, with TRBD1 identical over 11 bases. Germline CDR1 KGHDR, CDR2 SFDVKD. CDR3 length: 17 residues. V trimming: 3 bases; J trimming: 5 bases; junction bases outside the gene matches: 9. The CDR3 sequence: CATSDARTGGRGDTQYF. DNA of the CDR3: TGTGCCACCAGTGATGCCCGGACAGGGGGCCGGGGAGATACGCAGTATTTT.

This chain joins TRBV12-3 or TRBV12-4 and TRBJ1-5, with D tentatively TRBD1 (5 bases). The ends were cut back, 4 bases at V and 4 bases at J, with 8 bases in the middle. The CDR3 sequence is 13 residues long. The CDR3 nucleotides read TGTGCCAGCAGTTCGCAGGGTAATCAGCCCCAGCATTTT. Its translation is CASSSQGNQPQHF.

The chain couples TRBV11-3 to TRBJ2-1; the D gene is possibly TRBD1 (6 bases). Per the germline V gene, CDR1 is SGHNT and CDR2 is YENEEA. Trimming shortened V by 5 bases and J by 4 bases, and 9 bases separated the two germline ends. CDR3 length: 13 amino acids. This CDR3 reads CASSVTGYNEQFF. The CDR3 nucleotides read TGTGCCAGCAGCGTTACAGGGTACAATGAGCAGTTCTTC. Full variable domain (remainder filled in from reference TRBV11-3 and TRBJ2-1): EAGVVQSPRYKIIEKKQPVAFWCNPISGHNTLYWYLQNLGQGPELLIRYENEEAVDDSQLPKDRFSAERLKGVDSTLKIQPAELGDSAVYLCASSVTGYNEQFFGPGTRLTVL.